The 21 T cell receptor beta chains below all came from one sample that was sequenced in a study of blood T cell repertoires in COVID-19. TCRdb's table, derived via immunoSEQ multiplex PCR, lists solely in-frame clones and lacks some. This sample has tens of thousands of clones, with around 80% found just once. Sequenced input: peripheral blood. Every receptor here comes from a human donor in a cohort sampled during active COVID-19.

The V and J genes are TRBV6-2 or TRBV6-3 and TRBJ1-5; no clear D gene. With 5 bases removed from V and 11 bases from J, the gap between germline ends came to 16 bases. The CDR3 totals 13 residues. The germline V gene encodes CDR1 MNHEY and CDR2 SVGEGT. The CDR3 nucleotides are TGTGCCAGCAGTGCGAATCCCCGTTCGGCCCAGCATTTT. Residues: CASSANPRSAQHF.

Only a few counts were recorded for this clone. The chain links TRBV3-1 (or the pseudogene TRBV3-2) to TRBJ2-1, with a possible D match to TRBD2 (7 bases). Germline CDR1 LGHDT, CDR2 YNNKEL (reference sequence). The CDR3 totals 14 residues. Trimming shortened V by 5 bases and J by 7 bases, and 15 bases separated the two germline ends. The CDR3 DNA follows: TGTGCCAGCAGCAGTCGGACTAGGGGGAATGAGCAGTTCTTC. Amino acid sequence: CASSSRTRGNEQFF.

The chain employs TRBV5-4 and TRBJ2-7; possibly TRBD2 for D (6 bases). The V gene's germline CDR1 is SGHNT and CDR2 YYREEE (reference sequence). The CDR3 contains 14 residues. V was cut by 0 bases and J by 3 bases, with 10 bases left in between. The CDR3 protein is CASSLEGLSYEQYF. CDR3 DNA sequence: TGTGCCAGCAGCTTGGAGGGACTCAGCTACGAGCAGTACTTC.

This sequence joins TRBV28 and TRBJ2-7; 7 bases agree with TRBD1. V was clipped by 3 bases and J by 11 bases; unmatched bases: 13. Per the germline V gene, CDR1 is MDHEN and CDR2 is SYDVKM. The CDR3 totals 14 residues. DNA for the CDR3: TGTGCCAGCAGTTTTTATGGGACAGACCCGAATAAGTACTTC. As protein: CASSFYGTDPNKYF.

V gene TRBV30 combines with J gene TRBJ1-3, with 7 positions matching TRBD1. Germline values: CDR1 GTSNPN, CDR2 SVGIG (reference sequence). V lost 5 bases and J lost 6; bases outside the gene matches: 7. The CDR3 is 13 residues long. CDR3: CAWWRGQINTIYF. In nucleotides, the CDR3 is TGTGCCTGGTGGAGGGGACAGATAAACACCATATATTTT.

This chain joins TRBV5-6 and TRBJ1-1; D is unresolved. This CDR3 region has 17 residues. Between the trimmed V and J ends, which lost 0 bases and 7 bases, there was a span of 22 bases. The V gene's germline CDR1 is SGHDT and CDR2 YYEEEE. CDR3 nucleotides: TGTGCCAGCAGCTTGGCGAGGGAATGGAGAGGTCTCATTGAAGCTTTCTTT. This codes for CASSLAREWRGLIEAFF.

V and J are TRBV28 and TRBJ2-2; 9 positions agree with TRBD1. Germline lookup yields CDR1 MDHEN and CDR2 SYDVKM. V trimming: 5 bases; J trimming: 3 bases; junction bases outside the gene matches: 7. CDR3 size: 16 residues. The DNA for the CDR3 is TGTGCCAGCAGTAGTGAGGGACAGGGTTACACCGGGGAGCTGTTTTTT. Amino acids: CASSSEGQGYTGELFF.

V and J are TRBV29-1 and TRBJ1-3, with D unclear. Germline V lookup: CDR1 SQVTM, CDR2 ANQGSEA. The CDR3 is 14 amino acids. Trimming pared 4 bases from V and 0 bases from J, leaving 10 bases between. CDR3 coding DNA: TGCAGCGTTGTACTACAAAACTCTGGAAACACCATATATTTT. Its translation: CSVVLQNSGNTIYF.

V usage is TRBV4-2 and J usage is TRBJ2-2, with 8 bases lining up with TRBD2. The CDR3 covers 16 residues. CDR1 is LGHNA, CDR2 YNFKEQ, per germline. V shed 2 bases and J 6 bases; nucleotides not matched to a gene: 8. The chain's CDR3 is CASSQNPGGGPGELFF. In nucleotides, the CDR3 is TGTGCCAGCAGCCAAAACCCCGGCGGGGGGCCCGGGGAGCTGTTTTTT.

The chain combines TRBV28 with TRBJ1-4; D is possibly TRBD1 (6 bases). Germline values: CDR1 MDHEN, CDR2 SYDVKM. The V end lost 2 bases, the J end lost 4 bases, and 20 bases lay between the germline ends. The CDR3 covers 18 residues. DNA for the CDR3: TGTGCCAGCAGTTTAAGGACAGACCTTTTTGCGGGTAATGAAAAACTGTTTTTT. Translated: CASSLRTDLFAGNEKLFF.

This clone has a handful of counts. The CDR3 sequence: CATGGRSEQFF. The CDR3 nucleotides read TGTGCCACTGGCGGGAGGTCTGAGCAGTTCTTC. J is TRBJ2-1 and V is TRBV2, with 8 bases lining up with TRBD2. The CDR3 contains 11 residues. CDR1 and CDR2 from the germline V gene are SNHLY and FYNNEI. V gave up 10 bases and J gave up 9 bases; unmatched junction bases: 5.

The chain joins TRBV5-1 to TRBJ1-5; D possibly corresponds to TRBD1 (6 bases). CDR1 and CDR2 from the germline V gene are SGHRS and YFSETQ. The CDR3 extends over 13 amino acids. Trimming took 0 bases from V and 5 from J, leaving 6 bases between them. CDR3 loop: CASSLDRDQPQHF. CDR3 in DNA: TGCGCCAGCAGCTTGGACAGGGATCAGCCCCAGCATTTT. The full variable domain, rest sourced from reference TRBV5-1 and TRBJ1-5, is KAGVTQTPRYLIKTRGQQVTLSCSPISGHRSVSWYQQTPGQGLQFLFEYFSETQRNKGNFPGRFSGRQFSNSRSEMNVSTLELGDSALYLCASSLDRDQPQHFGDGTRLSIL.

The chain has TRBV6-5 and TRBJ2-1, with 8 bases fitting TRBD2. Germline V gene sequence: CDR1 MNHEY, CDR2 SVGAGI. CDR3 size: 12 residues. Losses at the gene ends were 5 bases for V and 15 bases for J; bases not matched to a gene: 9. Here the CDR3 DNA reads TGTGCCAGCAGTCTTAGCGGGACTGATCCGTTCTTC. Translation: CASSLSGTDPFF.

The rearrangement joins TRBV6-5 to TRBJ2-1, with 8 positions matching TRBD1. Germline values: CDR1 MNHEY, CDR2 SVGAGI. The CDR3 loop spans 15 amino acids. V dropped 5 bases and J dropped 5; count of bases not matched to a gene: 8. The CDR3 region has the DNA TGTGCCAGCAGTCTTGTCAGGGGGCCCCACAATGAGCAGTTCTTC. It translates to CASSLVRGPHNEQFF.

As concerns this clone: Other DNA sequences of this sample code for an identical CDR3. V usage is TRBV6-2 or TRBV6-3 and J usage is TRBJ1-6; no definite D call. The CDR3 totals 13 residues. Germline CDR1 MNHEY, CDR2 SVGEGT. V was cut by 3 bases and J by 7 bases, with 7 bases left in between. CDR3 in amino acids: CASSYTENSPLHF. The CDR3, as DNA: TGTGCCAGCAGTTATACGGAGAATTCACCCCTCCACTTT.

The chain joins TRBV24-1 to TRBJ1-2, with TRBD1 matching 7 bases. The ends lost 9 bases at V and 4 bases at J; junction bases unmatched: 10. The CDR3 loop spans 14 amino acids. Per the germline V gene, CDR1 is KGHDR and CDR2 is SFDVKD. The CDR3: CATAGTEHPYGYTF. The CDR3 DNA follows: TGTGCCACCGCCGGGACAGAACACCCCTATGGCTACACCTTC.

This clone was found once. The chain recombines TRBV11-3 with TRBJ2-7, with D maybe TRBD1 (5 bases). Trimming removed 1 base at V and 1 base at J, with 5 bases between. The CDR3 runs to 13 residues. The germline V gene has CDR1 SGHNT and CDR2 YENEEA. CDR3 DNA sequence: TGTGCCAGCAGCTTAGGGACATCCTACGAGCAGTACTTC. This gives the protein CASSLGTSYEQYF.

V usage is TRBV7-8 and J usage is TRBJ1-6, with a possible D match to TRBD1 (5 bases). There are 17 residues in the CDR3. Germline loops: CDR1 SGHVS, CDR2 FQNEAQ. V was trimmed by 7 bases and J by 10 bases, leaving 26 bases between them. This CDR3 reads CASNPRVGGAPRSPLHF. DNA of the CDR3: TGTGCCAGCAACCCACGCGTAGGCGGGGCGCCGAGGTCACCCCTCCACTTT. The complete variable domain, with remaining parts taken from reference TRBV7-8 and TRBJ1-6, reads GAGVSQSPRYKVAKRGQDVALRCDPISGHVSLFWYQQALGQGPEFLTYFQNEAQLDKSGLPSDRFFAERPEGSVSTLKIQRTQQEDSAVYLCASNPRVGGAPRSPLHFGNGTRLTVT.

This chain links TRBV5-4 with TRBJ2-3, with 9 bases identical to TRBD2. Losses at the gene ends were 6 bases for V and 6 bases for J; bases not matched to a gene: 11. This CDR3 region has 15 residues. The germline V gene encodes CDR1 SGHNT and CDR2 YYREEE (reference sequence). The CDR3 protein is CASTGREGLSDTQYF. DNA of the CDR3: TGTGCCAGCACGGGGCGGGAGGGCCTTAGCGATACGCAGTATTTT.

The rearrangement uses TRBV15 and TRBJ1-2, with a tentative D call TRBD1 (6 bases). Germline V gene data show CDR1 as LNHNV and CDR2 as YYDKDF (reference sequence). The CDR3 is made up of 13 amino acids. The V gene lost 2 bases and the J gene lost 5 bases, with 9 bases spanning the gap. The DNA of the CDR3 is TGTGCCACCAGCAGACCGGACAGTTATGGCTACACCTTC. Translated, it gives CATSRPDSYGYTF.

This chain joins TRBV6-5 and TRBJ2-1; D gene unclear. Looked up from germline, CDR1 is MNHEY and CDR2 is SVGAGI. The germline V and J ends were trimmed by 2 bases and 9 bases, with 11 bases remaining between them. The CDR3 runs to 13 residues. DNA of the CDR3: TGTGCCAGCAGTTACATGGCCTCGGGTGAGCAGTTCTTC. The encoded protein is CASSYMASGEQFF.